These T cell receptor beta chains were read from a single sample in a study of cytomegalovirus exposure and HLA in healthy donors. Libraries were prepared by immunoSEQ multiplex PCR; TCRdb keeps only in-frame clonotypes and omits some of them. The sample contains 130,000 or so clones, about 8.5% of which appear only once. Material: PBMCs. The receptors stem from a man aged 40-49 years in good health and CMV-seronegative. Each CDR3 is given with its conserved first and last residue. D genes are given only for firm matches. Not every row has a clone size; where given, it reads once, few, many or a size class.

V,size,J,D,length,CDR3,DNA
TRBV4-1,.,TRBJ2-1,.,14,CASSHLDRPEEQFF,TGCGCCAGCAGCCACCTCGACAGACCCGAAGAGCAGTTCTTC
TRBV7-6,.,TRBJ2-1,.,14,CASSSGLSPNEQFF,TGTGCCAGCAGCTCGGGACTTTCCCCCAATGAGCAGTTCTTC
TRBV5-5,.,TRBJ2-7,.,16,CASSLAGLAGNYEQYF,TGTGCCAGCAGCTTGGCCGGTTTAGCAGGGAACTACGAGCAGTACTTC
TRBV5-4,.,TRBJ1-1,.,15,CASSETGAMNTEAFF,TGTGCCAGCAGCGAAACAGGCGCTATGAACACTGAAGCTTTCTTT
TRBV21-1,few,TRBJ2-2,.,17,CASSTHRGWMNTGELFF,TGTGCCAGCAGCACTCACAGGGGGTGGATGAACACCGGGGAGCTGTTTTTT
TRBV6-6,.,TRBJ2-3,TRBD2,14,CASGLSGVTDTQYF,TGTGCCAGCGGGTTAAGCGGGGTCACAGATACGCAGTATTTT
TRBV15,.,TRBJ1-2,TRBD1,15,CATSEVRDSPYGYTF,TGTGCCACCAGCGAAGTCCGGGACAGCCCTTATGGCTACACCTTC
TRBV11-2,.,TRBJ2-7,.,14,CASSLQVTTYEQYF,TGTGCCAGCAGCTTACAGGTTACAACCTACGAGCAGTACTTC
TRBV7-6,few,TRBJ2-1,.,13,CASSLALADEQFF,TGTGCCAGCAGCTTAGCGTTGGCAGATGAGCAGTTCTTC
TRBV5-6,few,TRBJ1-1,.,13,CASSLTDSTEAFF,TGTGCCAGCAGCTTGACGGACAGCACTGAAGCTTTCTTT
TRBV2,few,TRBJ1-5,.,15,CASSDRPESNQPQHF,TGTGCCAGCAGTGACCGGCCGGAGAGCAATCAGCCCCAGCATTTT
TRBV19,.,TRBJ1-5,TRBD1,16,CASRPPGQRQNQPQHF,TGTGCCAGTAGACCCCCGGGACAGAGACAAAATCAGCCCCAGCATTTT
TRBV4-2,few,TRBJ2-3,TRBD2,16,CASSQDSGSGADTQYF,TGTGCCAGCAGCCAAGACAGTGGTAGCGGGGCAGATACGCAGTATTTT
TRBV18,few,TRBJ1-1,.,15,CASSPLSGQNTEAFF,TGTGCCAGCTCACCACTTTCGGGACAGAACACTGAAGCTTTCTTT
TRBV7-2,few,TRBJ2-7,TRBD1,17,CASSLATWDRVSYEQYF,TGTGCCAGCAGCTTAGCGACTTGGGACAGGGTGTCCTACGAGCAGTACTTC
TRBV7-3,few,TRBJ2-7,TRBD2,14,CASSLDPGRGEQYF,TGTGCCAGCAGCTTGGACCCCGGGCGGGGGGAGCAGTACTTC
TRBV4-2,.,TRBJ2-2,TRBD2,18,CASSGPGTSGKNTGELFF,TGTGCCAGCAGCGGACCGGGGACTAGCGGAAAGAACACCGGGGAGCTGTTTTTT
TRBV4-3,.,TRBJ1-1,.,13,CASSQVNGLEAFF,TGCGCCAGCAGCCAAGTAAACGGTCTTGAAGCTTTCTTT
TRBV7-9,.,TRBJ2-7,TRBD1,15,CASSAGGTGLYEQYF,TGTGCCAGCAGCGCCGGCGGGACAGGCCTCTACGAGCAGTACTTC
TRBV5-6,.,TRBJ2-3,TRBD2,16,CASSAGTSGGQYTQYF,TGTGCCAGCAGCGCGGGGACTAGCGGGGGACAGTATACGCAGTATTTT
TRBV12-5,few,TRBJ2-1,TRBD2,16,CASGFPGGVSYNEQFF,TGTGCTAGTGGTTTCCCGGGGGGGGTATCCTACAATGAGCAGTTCTTC
TRBV30,few,TRBJ1-2,.,12,CARTGPAYGYTF,TGTGCCAGAACAGGTCCGGCCTATGGCTACACCTTC
TRBV9,.,TRBJ1-1,.,13,CASSVQVNTEAFF,TGTGCCAGCAGCGTACAGGTGAACACTGAAGCTTTCTTT
TRBV7-8,.,TRBJ2-7,TRBD1,15,CASSDLGQGSDEQYF,TGTGCCAGCAGCGATTTGGGACAGGGGTCGGACGAGCAGTACTTC
TRBV6-1,few,TRBJ1-2,.,12,CASRTESSGYTF,TGTGCCAGTCGAACAGAATCCTCTGGCTACACCTTC
TRBV18,.,TRBJ2-5,.,14,CASSPQDNQETQYF,TGTGCCAGCTCACCACAAGACAACCAAGAGACCCAGTACTTC
TRBV6-6,few,TRBJ1-5,.,13,CAMSGDYNQPQHF,TGTGCCATGTCTGGGGACTACAATCAGCCCCAGCATTTT
TRBV5-6,.,TRBJ2-6,TRBD1,15,CASSNQGEGANVLTF,TGTGCCAGCAGCAATCAGGGGGAGGGGGCCAACGTCCTGACTTTC
TRBV7-2,few,TRBJ1-6,.,16,CASSLVASSYNSPLHF,TGTGCCAGCAGCTTAGTAGCGAGCTCCTATAATTCACCCCTCCACTTT
TRBV5-4,.,TRBJ2-2,TRBD1,14,CASRPDRVAGELFF,TGTGCCAGCAGACCCGACAGGGTGGCCGGGGAGCTGTTTTTT
TRBV15,.,TRBJ2-7,.,16,CATSRVWAYSSYEQYF,TGTGCCACCAGCAGAGTCTGGGCCTACAGTTCCTACGAGCAGTACTTC
TRBV28,few,TRBJ1-5,.,14,CASSLVRSDQPQHF,TGTGCCAGCAGTTTAGTCCGGAGCGATCAGCCCCAGCATTTT
TRBV18,.,TRBJ1-6,.,15,CASSPEGSYNSPLHF,TGTGCCAGCTCACCGGAGGGGTCCTATAATTCACCCCTCCACTTT
TRBV29-1,few,TRBJ1-4,.,14,CSVDIAGSGEKLFF,TGCAGCGTTGATATAGCAGGGTCGGGTGAAAAACTGTTTTTT
TRBV19,few,TRBJ2-3,.,14,CASSRTDYTDTQYF,TGTGCCAGTAGTAGGACAGACTACACAGATACGCAGTATTTT
TRBV5-1,.,TRBJ1-6,.,15,CASSLGSSYNSPLHF,TGCGCCAGCAGCTTGGGGAGCTCCTATAATTCACCCCTCCACTTT
TRBV5-6,few,TRBJ1-6,TRBD1,15,CASTRTGPYNPPLHF,TGTGCCAGCACCCGGACAGGGCCCTATAATCCACCCCTCCACTTT
TRBV12-1,few,TRBJ2-5,.,18,CASSFGASGGHILETQYF,.
TRBV7-8,few,TRBJ2-1,TRBD2,15,CASSLSGTSRNEQFF,TGTGCCAGCAGCTTATCCGGGACTAGCAGGAATGAGCAGTTCTTC
TRBV9,few,TRBJ2-2,.,14,CASSVTQVTGELFF,TGTGCCAGCAGCGTGACACAGGTCACCGGGGAGCTGTTTTTT
TRBV5-4,.,TRBJ1-5,.,13,CASSSGNNQPQHF,TGTGCCAGCAGCTCCGGGAATAATCAGCCCCAGCATTTT
TRBV5-6,.,TRBJ1-5,.,14,CASSFVGVNQPQHF,TGTGCCAGCAGCTTCGTGGGAGTGAATCAGCCCCAGCATTTT
TRBV4-2,many,TRBJ2-7,.,14,CASSQDPEAREQYF,TGTGCCAGCAGCCAAGATCCTGAGGCGAGAGAGCAGTACTTC
TRBV27,.,TRBJ1-6,.,13,CASSLGRNSPLHF,TGTGCCAGCAGTTTAGGCAGAAATTCACCCCTCCACTTT
TRBV10-2,.,TRBJ2-1,TRBD2,16,CASSDVSGGAGNEQFF,TGCGCCAGCAGTGATGTTAGCGGGGGGGCCGGCAATGAGCAGTTCTTC